Listed here is a single TCR beta chain. How the authors handled the data: Estimated nucleated cell counts came from reference gene primer amplification. TCRdb's copy holds only in-frame clones and misses some; the assay was immunoSEQ multiplex PCR. The V and J calls and clone size come from that table; D and trimming were worked out from the DNA. The sample has a few hundred thousand clones; about 90% are singletons. The sample belongs to a study of blood T cell repertoires in COVID-19. Whole-study context: Collection of acute and convalescent COVID-19 samples took place in the United States, Italy and Spain.

The V end lost 2 bases, the J end lost 5 bases, and 19 bases lay between the germline ends. This CDR3 has 16 amino acids. From germline, CDR1 is SGHAT and CDR2 FQNNGV. The sample comprised peripheral blood. This TCR was recovered from a man aged 40-49 years with acute or convalescent COVID-19. The chain has TRBV11-2 and TRBJ2-7; D is possibly TRBD1 (5 bases). CDR3 in DNA: TGTGCCAGCAGCTTATCGGGCAGGGTTGGTTTCGACGAGCAGTACTTC. Translating gives CASSLSGRVGFDEQYF.